The following is a T cell receptor (beta chain) sequence with its context. This sample stems from a study of blood T cell repertoires in COVID-19. TCRdb's table, derived via immunoSEQ multiplex PCR, lists solely in-frame clones and lacks some. The repertoire includes more than 200,000 clones, around nine tenths of them detected once, and roughly 1.7% sits in the top ten. The CDR3 runs 17 residues. V was pared by 4 bases and J by 10 bases, with 26 bases between. The V gene's germline CDR1 is LNHDA and CDR2 SQIVND (reference sequence). The origin of this receptor is a woman between 50 and 59 years old who had recovered from COVID-19. Sequenced input: PBMCs or T cells enriched from blood (not recorded which). This sequence joins TRBV19 and TRBJ1-5; D is perhaps TRBD1 (5 bases). In DNA form, the CDR3 reads TGTGCCAGTAGTACAGATTCCGGGGGAAGGTCGAACGCTCCCCAGCATTTT. This gives the protein CASSTDSGGRSNAPQHF.